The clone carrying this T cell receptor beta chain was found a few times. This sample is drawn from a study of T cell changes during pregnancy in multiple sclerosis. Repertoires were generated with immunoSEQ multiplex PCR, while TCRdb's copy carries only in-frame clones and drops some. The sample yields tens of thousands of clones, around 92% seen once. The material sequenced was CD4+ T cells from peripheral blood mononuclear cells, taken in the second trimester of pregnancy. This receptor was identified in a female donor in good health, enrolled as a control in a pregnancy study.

The CDR3 loop reads CASSWTAGNTIYF. CDR3 in DNA: TGTGCCAGTAGTTGGACAGCTGGAAACACCATATATTTT. The rearrangement uses TRBV19 and TRBJ1-3, with D perhaps matching TRBD1 (6 bases). Germline V CDR1 and CDR2: LNHDA, SQIVND (reference sequence). V was cut by 5 bases and J by 2 bases, with 7 bases left in between. This CDR3 region has 13 residues.